This T cell receptor (beta chain) comes out of a study of CXCR3-negative and CXCR3-positive naive CD8 T cells. UMI labels and 5' RACE were used to prepare the TRB cDNA libraries. One entry per CDR3 protein, without DNA, is what TCRdb gives after re-calling the 5' RACE reads. This sample lists around 140,000 distinct CDR3 sequences; its ten largest clones have approximately 0.51%. The germline CDR1 and CDR2 sequences are SEHNR and FQNEAQ (reference sequence). The CDR3 totals 15 residues. The chain links TRBV7-9 to TRBJ2-5; TCRdb's D call, TRBD1, is unchecked because there is no DNA. Sequencing was done on a sample of naive CXCR3- CD8+ T cells from blood. Subset meaning: CD45RO-CCR7+CD27+CD95- naive CD8+ T cells lacking CXCR3 (TNR3-). The clonotype originates from a human donor in good health. Some clones in this sample may be carry-over from other donors' samples. The CDR3 loop is CASSPSGGAQETQYF. Full variable domain (rest looked up from reference TRBV7-9 and TRBJ2-5): DTGVSQNPRHKITKRGQNVTFRCDPISEHNRLYWYRQTLGQGPEFLTYFQNEAQLEKSRLLSDRFSAERPKGSFSTLEIQRTEQGDSAMYLCASSPSGGAQETQYFGPGTRLLVL.